This T cell receptor beta chain was profiled in a study of blood T cell repertoires in COVID-19. TCRdb's copy holds only in-frame clones and misses some; the assay was immunoSEQ multiplex PCR. Of 150,000 or so clones in the sample, around 75% were seen once. CDR3 length: 20 residues. CDR1 is SGHRS, CDR2 YFSETQ, per germline. With V trimmed by 0 bases and J by 4 bases, 15 bases remained unmatched. The chain has TRBV5-1 and TRBJ1-6, with 8 bases matching TRBD1. The sequence was collected from a woman in her 70s with COVID-19, enrolled during active disease. The sequenced sample was peripheral blood. CDR3: CASSLAPSGQGARYNSPLHF. In nucleotides, the CDR3 is TGCGCCAGCAGCTTGGCCCCCTCGGGGCAGGGGGCGAGATATAATTCACCCCTCCACTTT.